The T cell receptor (beta chain) described here comes from a study of blood T cell repertoires in COVID-19. Whole-study context: Both acute and convalescent COVID-19 samples were obtained from the United States, Italy and Spain.

TCRdb's copy holds only in-frame clones and misses some; the assay was immunoSEQ multiplex PCR. The sample lists 55,000 to 80,000 clones, roughly 90% occurring once. Germline-derived CDR1 and CDR2 are LNHDA and SQIVND (reference sequence). The CDR3 runs 16 residues. Trimming cost V 3 bases and J 0 bases, with 13 bases left between them. Source material: peripheral blood. The V call is TRBV19, the J call TRBJ2-3; D is ambiguous. The sequence was collected from a woman aged 60-70 years with acute or convalescent COVID-19. For the CDR3, the DNA is TGTGCCAGTAGTATGTGGTCAGGCTATAGCACAGATACGCAGTATTTT. Translated, it gives CASSMWSGYSTDTQYF. Based on the CDR3 plus reference TRBV19 and TRBJ2-3, the full variable domain is DGGITQSPKYLFRKEGQNVTLSCEQNLNHDAMYWYRQDPGQGLRLIYYSQIVNDFQKGDIAEGYSVSREKKESFPLTVTSAQKNPTAFYLCASSMWSGYSTDTQYFGPGTRLTVL.